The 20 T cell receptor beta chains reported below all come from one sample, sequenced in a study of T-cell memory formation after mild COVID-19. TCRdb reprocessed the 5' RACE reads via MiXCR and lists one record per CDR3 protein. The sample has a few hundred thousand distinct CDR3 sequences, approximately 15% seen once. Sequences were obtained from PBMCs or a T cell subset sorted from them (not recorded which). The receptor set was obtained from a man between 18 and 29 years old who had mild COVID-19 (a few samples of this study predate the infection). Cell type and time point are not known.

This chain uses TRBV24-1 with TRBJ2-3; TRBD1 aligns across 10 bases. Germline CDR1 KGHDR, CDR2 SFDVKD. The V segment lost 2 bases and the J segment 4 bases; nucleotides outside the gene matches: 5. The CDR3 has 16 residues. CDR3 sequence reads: CATSDSQTGGADTQYF. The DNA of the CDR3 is TGTGCCACCAGTGATTCGCAGACAGGGGGCGCAGATACGCAGTATTTT.

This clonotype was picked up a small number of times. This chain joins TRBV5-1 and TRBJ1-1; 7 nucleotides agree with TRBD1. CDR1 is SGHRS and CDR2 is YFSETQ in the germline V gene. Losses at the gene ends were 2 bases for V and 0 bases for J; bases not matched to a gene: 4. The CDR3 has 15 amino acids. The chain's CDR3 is CASSLGGEMNTEAFF. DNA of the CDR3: TGCGCCAGCAGCTTAGGGGGCGAGATGAACACTGAAGCTTTCTTT.

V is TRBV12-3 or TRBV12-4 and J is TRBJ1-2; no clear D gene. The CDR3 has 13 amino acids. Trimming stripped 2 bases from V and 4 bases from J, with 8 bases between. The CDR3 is CASSLWVGYGYTF. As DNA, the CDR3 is TGTGCCAGCAGTTTATGGGTCGGCTATGGCTACACCTTC.

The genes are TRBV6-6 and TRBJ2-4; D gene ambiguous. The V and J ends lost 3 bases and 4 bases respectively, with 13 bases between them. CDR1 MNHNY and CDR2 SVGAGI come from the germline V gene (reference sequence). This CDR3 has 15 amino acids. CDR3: CASSYHLPDKNIQYF. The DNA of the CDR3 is TGTGCCAGCAGTTATCACCTTCCTGATAAAAACATTCAGTACTTC.

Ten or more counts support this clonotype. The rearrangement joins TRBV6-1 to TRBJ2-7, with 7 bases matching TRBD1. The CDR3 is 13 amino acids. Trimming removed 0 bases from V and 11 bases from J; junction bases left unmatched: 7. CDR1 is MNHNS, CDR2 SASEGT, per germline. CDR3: CASSEAGQPEKYV. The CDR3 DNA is TGTGCCAGCAGTGAAGCGGGACAGCCCGAAAAGTACGTC.

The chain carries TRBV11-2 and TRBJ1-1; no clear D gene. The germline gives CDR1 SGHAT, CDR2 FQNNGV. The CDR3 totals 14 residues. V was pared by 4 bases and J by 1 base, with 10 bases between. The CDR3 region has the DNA TGTGCCAGCAGCTCGCCACGGGGGAACACTGAAGCTTTCTTT. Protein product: CASSSPRGNTEAFF.

The DNA of the CDR3 is TGTGCCAGCAGTTTTGGACAGGGGAGAGCTTTCTTT. Residues: CASSFGQGRAFF. The V call is TRBV6-2 or TRBV6-3, the J call TRBJ1-1; TRBD1 aligns across 9 bases. J was trimmed by 10 bases and V by 4 bases; bases with no gene match: 4. The CDR3 contains 12 residues. Germline lookup yields CDR1 MNHEY and CDR2 SVGEGT.

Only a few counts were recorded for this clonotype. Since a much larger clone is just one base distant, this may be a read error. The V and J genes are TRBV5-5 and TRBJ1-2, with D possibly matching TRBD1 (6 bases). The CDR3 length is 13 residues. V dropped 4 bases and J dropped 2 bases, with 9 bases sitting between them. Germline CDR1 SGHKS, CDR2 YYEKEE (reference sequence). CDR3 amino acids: CASSPGTNYGYTF. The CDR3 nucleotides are TGTGCCAGCAGCCCCGGGACAAACTATGGCTACACCTTC.

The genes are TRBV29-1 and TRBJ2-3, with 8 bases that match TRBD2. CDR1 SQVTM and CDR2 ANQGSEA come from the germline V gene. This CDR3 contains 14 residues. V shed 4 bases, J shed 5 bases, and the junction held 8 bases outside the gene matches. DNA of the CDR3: TGCAGCGTTGTTGAGCGGGGGTTGGGAGATACGCAGTATTTT. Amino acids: CSVVERGLGDTQYF.

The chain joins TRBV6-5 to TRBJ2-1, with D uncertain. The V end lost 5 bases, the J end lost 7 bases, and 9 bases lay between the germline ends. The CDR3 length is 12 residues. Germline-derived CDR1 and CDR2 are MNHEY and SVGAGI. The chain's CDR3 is CASSPGTNEQFF. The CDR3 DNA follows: TGTGCCAGCAGTCCCGGTACTAATGAGCAGTTCTTC.

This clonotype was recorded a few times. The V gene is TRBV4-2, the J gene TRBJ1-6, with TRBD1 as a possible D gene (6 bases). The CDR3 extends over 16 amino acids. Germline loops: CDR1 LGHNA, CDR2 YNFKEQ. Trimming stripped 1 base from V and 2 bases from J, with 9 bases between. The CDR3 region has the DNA TGTGCCAGCAGCCAAGCCCGGACAGCCTATAATTCACCCCTCCACTTT. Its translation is CASSQARTAYNSPLHF.

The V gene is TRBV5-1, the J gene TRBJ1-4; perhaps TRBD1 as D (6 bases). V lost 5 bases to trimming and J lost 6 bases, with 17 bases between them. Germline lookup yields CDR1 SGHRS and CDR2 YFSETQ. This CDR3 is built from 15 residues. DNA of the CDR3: TGCGCCAGCAGGGCCGGGACATTCGCTGATGAAAAACTGTTTTTT. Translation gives CASRAGTFADEKLFF.

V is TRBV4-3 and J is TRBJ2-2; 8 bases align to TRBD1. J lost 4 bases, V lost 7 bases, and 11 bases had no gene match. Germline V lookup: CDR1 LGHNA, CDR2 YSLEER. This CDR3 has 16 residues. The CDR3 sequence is CASTFLDRVGTGELFF. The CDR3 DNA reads TGCGCCAGCACCTTCTTGGACAGGGTTGGCACCGGGGAGCTGTTTTTT.

The CDR3 DNA follows: TGTGCCAGCAGTCCCCGAACTCCGGGACAAGAGACCCAGTACTTC. Amino acid sequence: CASSPRTPGQETQYF. The chain has TRBV12-3 or TRBV12-4 and TRBJ2-5; possible D gene TRBD2, 5 bases. V shed 5 bases and J shed 2 bases, with 15 bases lying between them. This CDR3 contains 15 residues.

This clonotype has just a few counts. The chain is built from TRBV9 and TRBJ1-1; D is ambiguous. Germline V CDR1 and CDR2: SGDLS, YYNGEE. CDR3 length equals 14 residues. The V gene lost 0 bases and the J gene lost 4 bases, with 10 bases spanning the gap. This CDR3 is CASSVGGFGTEAFF. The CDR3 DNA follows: TGTGCCAGCAGCGTAGGAGGATTTGGCACTGAAGCTTTCTTT.

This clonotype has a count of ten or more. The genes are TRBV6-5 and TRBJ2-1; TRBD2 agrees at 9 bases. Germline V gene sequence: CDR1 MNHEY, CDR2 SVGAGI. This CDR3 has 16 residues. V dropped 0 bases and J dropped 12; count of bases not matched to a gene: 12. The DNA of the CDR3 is TGTGCCAGCAGTTACTCGGGAGCGGGGGGCGCTTTGGGGCAGTTCTTC. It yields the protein CASSYSGAGGALGQFF.

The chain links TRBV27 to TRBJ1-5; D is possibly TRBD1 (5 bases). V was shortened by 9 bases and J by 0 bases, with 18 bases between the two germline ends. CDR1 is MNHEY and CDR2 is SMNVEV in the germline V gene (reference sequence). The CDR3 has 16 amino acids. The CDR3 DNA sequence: TGTGCCAGATACTACCGGGACCGAGATAGCAATCAGCCCCAGCATTTT. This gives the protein CARYYRDRDSNQPQHF.

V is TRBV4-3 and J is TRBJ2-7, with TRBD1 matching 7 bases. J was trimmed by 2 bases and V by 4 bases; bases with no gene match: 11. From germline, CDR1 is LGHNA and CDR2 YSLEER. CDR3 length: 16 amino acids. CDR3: CASSPDGTVPAYEQYF. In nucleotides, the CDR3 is TGCGCCAGCAGCCCAGACGGGACAGTGCCGGCCTACGAGCAGTACTTC.

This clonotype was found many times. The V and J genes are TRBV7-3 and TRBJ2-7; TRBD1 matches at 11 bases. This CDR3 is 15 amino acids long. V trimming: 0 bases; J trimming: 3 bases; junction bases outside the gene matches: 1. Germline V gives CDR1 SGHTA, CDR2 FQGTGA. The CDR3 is CASSLTGTGGYEQYF. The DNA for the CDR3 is TGTGCCAGCAGCTTAACCGGGACAGGGGGCTACGAGCAGTACTTC.

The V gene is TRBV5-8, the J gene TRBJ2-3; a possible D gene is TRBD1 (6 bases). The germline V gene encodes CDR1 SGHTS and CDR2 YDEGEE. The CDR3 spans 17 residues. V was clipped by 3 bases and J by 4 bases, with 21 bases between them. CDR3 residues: CASSWGTTGAGADTQYF. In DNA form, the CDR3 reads TGTGCCAGCAGCTGGGGGACGACAGGAGCAGGAGCAGATACGCAGTATTTT.